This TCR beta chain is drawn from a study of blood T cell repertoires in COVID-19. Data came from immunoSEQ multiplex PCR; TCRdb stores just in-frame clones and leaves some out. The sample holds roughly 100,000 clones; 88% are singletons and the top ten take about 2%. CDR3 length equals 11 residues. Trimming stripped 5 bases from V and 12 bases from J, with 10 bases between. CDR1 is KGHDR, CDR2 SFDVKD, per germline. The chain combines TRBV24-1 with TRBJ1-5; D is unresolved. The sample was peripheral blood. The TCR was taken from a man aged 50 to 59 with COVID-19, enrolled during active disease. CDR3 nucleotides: TGTGCCACCAGTGCCGGGGAGAGCCAGCATTTT. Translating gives CATSAGESQHF.